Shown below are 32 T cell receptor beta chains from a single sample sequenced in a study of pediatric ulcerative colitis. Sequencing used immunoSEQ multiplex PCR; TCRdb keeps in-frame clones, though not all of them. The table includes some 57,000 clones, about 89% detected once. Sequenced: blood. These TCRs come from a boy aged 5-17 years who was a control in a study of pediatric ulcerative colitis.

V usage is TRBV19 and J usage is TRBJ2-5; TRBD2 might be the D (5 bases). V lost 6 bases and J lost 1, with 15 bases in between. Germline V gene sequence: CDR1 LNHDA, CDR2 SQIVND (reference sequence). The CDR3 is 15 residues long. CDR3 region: CASRSGPALQETQYF. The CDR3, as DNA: TGTGCCAGTAGGAGCGGTCCGGCACTCCAAGAGACCCAGTACTTC.

The CDR3 region is CASSQVFLAGLPYNEQFF. The CDR3 nucleotides read TGCGCCAGCAGCCAAGTTTTCTTAGCGGGACTTCCCTACAATGAGCAGTTCTTC. This chain joins TRBV4-1 and TRBJ2-1; 8 bases are shared with TRBD2. CDR1 is MGHRA, CDR2 YSYEKL, per germline. With 1 base clipped from V and 2 bases from J, the junction kept 10 bases outside the gene matches. This CDR3 region has 18 residues.

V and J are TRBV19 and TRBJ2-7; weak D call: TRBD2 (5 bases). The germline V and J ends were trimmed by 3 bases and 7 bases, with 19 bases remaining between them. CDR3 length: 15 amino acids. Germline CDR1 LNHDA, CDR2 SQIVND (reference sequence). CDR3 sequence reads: CASSMVGEPHEEQYF. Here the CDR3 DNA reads TGTGCCAGTAGTATGGTCGGGGAACCCCACGAGGAGCAGTACTTC.

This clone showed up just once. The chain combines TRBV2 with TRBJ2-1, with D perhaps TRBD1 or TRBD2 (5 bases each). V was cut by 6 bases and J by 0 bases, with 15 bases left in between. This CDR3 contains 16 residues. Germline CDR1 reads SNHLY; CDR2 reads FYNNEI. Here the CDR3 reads CASSSGPLSSYNEQFF. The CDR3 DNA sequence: TGTGCCAGCAGCTCGGGACCGCTCAGCTCCTACAATGAGCAGTTCTTC.

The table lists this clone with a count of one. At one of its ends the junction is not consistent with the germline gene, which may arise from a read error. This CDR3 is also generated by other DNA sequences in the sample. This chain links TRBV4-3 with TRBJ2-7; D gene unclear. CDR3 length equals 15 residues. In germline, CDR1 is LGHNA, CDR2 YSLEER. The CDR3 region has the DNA TGCGCTAGCAGCCAAGATCTGTCCAGCCCCTACGAGCAGTACTTC. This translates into CASSQDLSSPYEQYF.

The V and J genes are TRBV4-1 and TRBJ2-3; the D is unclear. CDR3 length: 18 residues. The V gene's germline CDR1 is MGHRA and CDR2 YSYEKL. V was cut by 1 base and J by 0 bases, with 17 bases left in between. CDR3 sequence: CASSQGLTVVASTDTQYF. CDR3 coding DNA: TGCGCCAGCAGCCAAGGTCTAACAGTTGTCGCAAGCACAGATACGCAGTATTTT.

CDR3 in DNA: TGTGCCAGCAGTGGATCCCATATGGTCGGTGAAAAACTGTTTTTT. Translated, it gives CASSGSHMVGEKLFF. The chain uses TRBV25-1 and TRBJ1-4; D not resolved. The germline V gene has CDR1 MGHDK and CDR2 SYGVNS. This CDR3 is built from 15 residues. Trimming removed 4 bases from V and 7 bases from J, with 16 bases in between.

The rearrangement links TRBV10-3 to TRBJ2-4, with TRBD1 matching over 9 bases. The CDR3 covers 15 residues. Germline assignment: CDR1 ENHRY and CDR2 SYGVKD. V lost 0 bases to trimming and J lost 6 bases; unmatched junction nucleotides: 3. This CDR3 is CAISESRDRVNIQYF. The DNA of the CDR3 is TGTGCCATCAGTGAGTCGAGGGACAGGGTAAACATTCAGTACTTC.

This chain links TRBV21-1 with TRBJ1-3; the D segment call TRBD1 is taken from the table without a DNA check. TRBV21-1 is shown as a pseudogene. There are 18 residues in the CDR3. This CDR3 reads CASSKRQGSLSPGNTIYF. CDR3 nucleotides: TGTGCCAGCAGCAAACGACAGGGCTCCCTCTCTCCTGGAAACACCATATATTTT.

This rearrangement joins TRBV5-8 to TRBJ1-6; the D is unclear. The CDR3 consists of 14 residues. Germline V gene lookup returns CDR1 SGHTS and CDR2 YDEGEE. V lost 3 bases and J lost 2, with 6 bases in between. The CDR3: CASSSRTYNSPLHF. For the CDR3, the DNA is TGTGCCAGCAGCTCCAGGACCTATAATTCACCCCTCCACTTT.

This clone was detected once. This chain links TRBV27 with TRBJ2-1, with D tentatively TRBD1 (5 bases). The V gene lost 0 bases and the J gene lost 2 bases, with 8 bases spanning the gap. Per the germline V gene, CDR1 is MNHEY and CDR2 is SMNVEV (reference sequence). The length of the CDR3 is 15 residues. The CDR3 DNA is TGTGCCAGCAGTTTATCAGGGGTAACCTACAATGAGCAGTTCTTC. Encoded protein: CASSLSGVTYNEQFF.

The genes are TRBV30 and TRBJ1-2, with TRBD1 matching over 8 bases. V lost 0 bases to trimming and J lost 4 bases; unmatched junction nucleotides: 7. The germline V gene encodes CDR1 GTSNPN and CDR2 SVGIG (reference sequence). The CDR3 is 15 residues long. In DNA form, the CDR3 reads TGTGCCTGGAGTGTAGGGACAGGACGGGGCTATGGCTACACCTTC. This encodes CAWSVGTGRGYGYTF.

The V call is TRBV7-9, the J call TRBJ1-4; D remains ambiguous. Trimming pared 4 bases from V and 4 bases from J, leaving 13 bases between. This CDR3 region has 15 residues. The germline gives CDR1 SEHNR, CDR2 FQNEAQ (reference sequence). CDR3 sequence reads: CASSSDLRLNEKLFF. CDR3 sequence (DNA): TGTGCCAGCAGCTCCGACCTTAGACTTAATGAAAAACTGTTTTTT.

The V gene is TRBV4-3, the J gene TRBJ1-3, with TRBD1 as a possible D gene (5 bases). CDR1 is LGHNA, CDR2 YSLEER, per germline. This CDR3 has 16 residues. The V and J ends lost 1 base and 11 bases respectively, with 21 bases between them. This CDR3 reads CASSQASQGRGAAIYF. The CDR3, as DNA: TGCGCCAGCAGCCAAGCCAGCCAAGGTCGTGGGGCGGCCATATATTTT.

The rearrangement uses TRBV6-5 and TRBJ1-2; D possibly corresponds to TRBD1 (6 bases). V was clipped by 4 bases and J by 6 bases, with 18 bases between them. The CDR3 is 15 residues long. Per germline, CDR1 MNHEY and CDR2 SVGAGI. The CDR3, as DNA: TGTGCCAGCAGTTCCATGGACAGCTTCCTTCATGGCTACACCTTC. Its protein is CASSSMDSFLHGYTF.

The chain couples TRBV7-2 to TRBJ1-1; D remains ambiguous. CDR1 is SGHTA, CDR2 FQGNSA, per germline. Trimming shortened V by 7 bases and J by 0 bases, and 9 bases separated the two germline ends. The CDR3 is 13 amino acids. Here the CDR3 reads CASTFSMNTEAFF. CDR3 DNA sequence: TGTGCCAGCACCTTCAGCATGAACACTGAAGCTTTCTTT.

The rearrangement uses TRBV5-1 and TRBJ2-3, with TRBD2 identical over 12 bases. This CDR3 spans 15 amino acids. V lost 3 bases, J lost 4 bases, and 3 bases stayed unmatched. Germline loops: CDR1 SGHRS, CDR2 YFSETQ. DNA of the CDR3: TGCGCCAGCAGCTCGACTAGCGGGAGCGCAGATACGCAGTATTTT. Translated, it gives CASSSTSGSADTQYF. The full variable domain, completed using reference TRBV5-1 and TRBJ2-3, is KAGVTQTPRYLIKTRGQQVTLSCSPISGHRSVSWYQQTPGQGLQFLFEYFSETQRNKGNFPGRFSGRQFSNSRSEMNVSTLELGDSALYLCASSSTSGSADTQYFGPGTRLTVL.

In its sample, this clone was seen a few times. The CDR3 loop is CASSRASGSNEQFF. CDR3 in DNA: TGTGCCAGCAGCCGGGCTAGCGGGAGCAATGAGCAGTTCTTC. This sequence joins TRBV5-6 and TRBJ2-1, with 10 bases fitting TRBD2. Germline trimming cut 4 bases from V and 6 bases from J; bases unmatched to any gene: 4. Germline V lookup: CDR1 SGHDT, CDR2 YYEEEE. This CDR3 is 14 amino acids long.

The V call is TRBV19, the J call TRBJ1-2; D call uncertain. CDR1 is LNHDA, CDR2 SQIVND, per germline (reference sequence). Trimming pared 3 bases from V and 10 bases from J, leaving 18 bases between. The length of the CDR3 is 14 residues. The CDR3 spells CASSISSQAEYYTF. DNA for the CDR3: TGTGCCAGTAGTATTTCGTCGCAGGCAGAATACTACACCTTC. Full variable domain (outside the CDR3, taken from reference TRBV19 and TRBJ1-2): DGGITQSPKYLFRKEGQNVTLSCEQNLNHDAMYWYRQDPGQGLRLIYYSQIVNDFQKGDIAEGYSVSREKKESFPLTVTSAQKNPTAFYLCASSISSQAEYYTFGSGTRLTVV.

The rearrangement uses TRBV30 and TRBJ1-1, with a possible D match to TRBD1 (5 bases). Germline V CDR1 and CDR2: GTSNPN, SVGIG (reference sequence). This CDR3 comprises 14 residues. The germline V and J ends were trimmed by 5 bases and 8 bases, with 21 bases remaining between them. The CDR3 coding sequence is TGTGCCTGGTCCACTTCCGGGGTACGGGACGAAGCTTTCTTT. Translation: CAWSTSGVRDEAFF.

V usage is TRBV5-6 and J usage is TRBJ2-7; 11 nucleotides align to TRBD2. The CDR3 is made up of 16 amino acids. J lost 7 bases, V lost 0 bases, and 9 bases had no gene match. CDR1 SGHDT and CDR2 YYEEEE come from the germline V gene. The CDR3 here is CASSLDYSGRAGEQYF. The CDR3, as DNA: TGTGCCAGCAGCTTGGACTATAGCGGGAGGGCGGGTGAGCAGTACTTC.

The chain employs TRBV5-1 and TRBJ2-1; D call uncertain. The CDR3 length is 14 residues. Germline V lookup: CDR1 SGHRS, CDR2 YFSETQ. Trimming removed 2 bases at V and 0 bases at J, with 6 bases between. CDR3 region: CASSFSSSYNEQFF. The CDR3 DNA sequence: TGCGCCAGCAGCTTTTCTAGCTCCTACAATGAGCAGTTCTTC. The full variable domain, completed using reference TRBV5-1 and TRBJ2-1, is KAGVTQTPRYLIKTRGQQVTLSCSPISGHRSVSWYQQTPGQGLQFLFEYFSETQRNKGNFPGRFSGRQFSNSRSEMNVSTLELGDSALYLCASSFSSSYNEQFFGPGTRLTVL.

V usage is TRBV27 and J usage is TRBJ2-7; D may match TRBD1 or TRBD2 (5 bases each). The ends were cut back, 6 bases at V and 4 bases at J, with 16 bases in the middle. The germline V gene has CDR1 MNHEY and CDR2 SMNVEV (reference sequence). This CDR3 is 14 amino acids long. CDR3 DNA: TGTGCCAGCAGCCGGAGCGGTGACAGTTACGAGCAGTACTTC. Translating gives CASSRSGDSYEQYF.

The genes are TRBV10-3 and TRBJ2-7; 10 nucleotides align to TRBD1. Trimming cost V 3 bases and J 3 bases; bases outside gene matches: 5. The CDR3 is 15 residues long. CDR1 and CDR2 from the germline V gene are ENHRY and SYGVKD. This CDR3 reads CAISDQGQGVYEQYF. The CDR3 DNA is TGTGCCATCAGTGACCAAGGACAGGGGGTCTACGAGCAGTACTTC.

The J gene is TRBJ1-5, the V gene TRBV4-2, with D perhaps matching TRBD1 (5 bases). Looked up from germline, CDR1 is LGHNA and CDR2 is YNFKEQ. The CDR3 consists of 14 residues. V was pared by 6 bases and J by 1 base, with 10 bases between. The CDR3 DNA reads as TGTGCCAGCAGTTCCAGGGTGAGCAATCAGCCCCAGCATTTT. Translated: CASSSRVSNQPQHF.

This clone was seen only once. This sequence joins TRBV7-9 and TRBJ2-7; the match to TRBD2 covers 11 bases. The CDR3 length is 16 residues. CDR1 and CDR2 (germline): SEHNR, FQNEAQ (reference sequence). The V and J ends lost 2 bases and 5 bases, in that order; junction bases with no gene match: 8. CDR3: CASSLTSGRSTHEQYF. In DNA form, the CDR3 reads TGTGCCAGCAGCTTAACTAGCGGGAGATCTACCCACGAGCAGTACTTC.

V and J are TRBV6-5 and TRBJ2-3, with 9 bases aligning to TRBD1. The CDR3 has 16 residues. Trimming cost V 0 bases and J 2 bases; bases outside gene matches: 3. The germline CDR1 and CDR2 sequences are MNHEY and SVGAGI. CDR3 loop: CASSYSGTGITDTQYF. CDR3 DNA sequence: TGTGCCAGCAGTTACTCCGGGACAGGGATCACAGATACGCAGTATTTT.

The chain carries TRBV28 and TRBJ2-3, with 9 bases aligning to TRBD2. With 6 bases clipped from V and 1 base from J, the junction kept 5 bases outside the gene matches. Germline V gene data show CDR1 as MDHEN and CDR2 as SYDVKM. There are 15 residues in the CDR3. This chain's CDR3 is CASRVREGGTDTQYF. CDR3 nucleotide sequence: TGTGCCAGCAGAGTGCGGGAGGGAGGCACAGATACGCAGTATTTT.

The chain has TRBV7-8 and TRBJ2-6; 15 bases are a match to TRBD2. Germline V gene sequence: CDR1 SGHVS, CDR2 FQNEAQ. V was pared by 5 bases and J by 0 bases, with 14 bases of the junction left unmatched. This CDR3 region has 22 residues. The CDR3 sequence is CASSVGLAGGYNAISGANVLTF. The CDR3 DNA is TGTGCCAGCAGCGTGGGACTAGCGGGGGGCTATAACGCGATCTCTGGGGCCAACGTCCTGACTTTC.

The chain's CDR3 is CASSRTGGPSSYYGYTF. CDR3 bases: TGTGCCAGCAGCCGGACAGGAGGCCCCTCTTCGTACTATGGCTACACCTTC. This rearrangement joins TRBV5-6 to TRBJ1-2; TRBD1 aligns across 7 bases. V lost 4 bases to trimming and J lost 3 bases; unmatched junction nucleotides: 15. Per germline, CDR1 SGHDT and CDR2 YYEEEE. The CDR3 extends over 17 amino acids.

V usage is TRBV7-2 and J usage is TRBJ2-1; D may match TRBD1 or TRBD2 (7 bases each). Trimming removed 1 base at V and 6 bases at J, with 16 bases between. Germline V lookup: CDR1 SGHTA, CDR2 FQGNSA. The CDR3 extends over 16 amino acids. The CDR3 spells CASSLGGGGGFNEQFF. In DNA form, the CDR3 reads TGTGCCAGCAGCTTAGGGGGAGGGGGCGGATTCAATGAGCAGTTCTTC.

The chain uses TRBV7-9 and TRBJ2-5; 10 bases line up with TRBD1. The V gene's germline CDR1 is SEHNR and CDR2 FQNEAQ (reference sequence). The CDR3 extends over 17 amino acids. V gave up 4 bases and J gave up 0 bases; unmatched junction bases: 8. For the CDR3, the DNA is TGTGCCAGCAGCTCCACTCCGGGACAGGGGTACCAAGAGACCCAGTACTTC. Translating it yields CASSSTPGQGYQETQYF.